These 26 T cell receptor beta chains were all obtained from the same sample, sequenced in a study of blood T cell repertoires in COVID-19. Produced via immunoSEQ multiplex PCR; TCRdb's table is partial and in-frame only. The sample shows 350,000 to 400,000 clones, roughly nine tenths of them seen only once. Sequencing was done on a sample of PBMCs or T cells enriched from blood (not recorded which). All receptors come from a middle-aged woman who had been exposed to COVID-19.

This CDR3 is CASAEPHLGASTENTEAFF. The CDR3 bases are TGTGCCAGCGCCGAACCCCACCTGGGTGCTTCAACAGAGAACACTGAAGCTTTCTTT. The V call is TRBV9, the J call TRBJ1-1; no reliable D call. From germline, CDR1 is SGDLS and CDR2 YYNGEE. The V gene lost 7 bases and the J gene lost 1 base, with 29 bases spanning the gap. The CDR3 runs 19 residues.

The V gene is TRBV5-6, the J gene TRBJ2-1; D gene unclear. Germline V gene sequence: CDR1 SGHDT, CDR2 YYEEEE. The V and J ends lost 3 bases and 6 bases respectively, with 7 bases between them. The CDR3 consists of 12 residues. The CDR3 DNA is TGTGCCAGCAGCTGGGCACCCAATGAGCAGTTCTTC. Translation gives CASSWAPNEQFF.

The chain is built from TRBV19 and TRBJ1-5; the D is unclear. Trimming took off 0 bases at V and 3 bases at J, with 15 bases between the two ends. Germline V CDR1 and CDR2: LNHDA, SQIVND (reference sequence). The CDR3 sequence is 17 residues long. CDR3 sequence (DNA): TGTGCCAGTAGTATAGACCCCGGGGTCCTGTTCAATCAGCCCCAGCATTTT. This encodes CASSIDPGVLFNQPQHF. Complete variable domain (other parts from reference TRBV19 and TRBJ1-5): DGGITQSPKYLFRKEGQNVTLSCEQNLNHDAMYWYRQDPGQGLRLIYYSQIVNDFQKGDIAEGYSVSREKKESFPLTVTSAQKNPTAFYLCASSIDPGVLFNQPQHFGDGTRLSIL.

This clone occurred a few times. The chain recombines TRBV25-1 with TRBJ2-1, with 11 bases aligning to TRBD2. Germline V CDR1 and CDR2: MGHDK, SYGVNS. V shed 5 bases, J shed 9 bases, and the junction held 3 bases outside the gene matches. The length of the CDR3 is 13 residues. As DNA, the CDR3 is TGTGCCAGCAGTCTAGCGGGAGGAAGTGAGCAGTTCTTC. Its translation is CASSLAGGSEQFF.

V and J are TRBV5-6 and TRBJ2-5; 8 bases agree with TRBD2. Trimming took 4 bases from V and 5 from J; bases not matched to a gene: 7. CDR1 SGHDT and CDR2 YYEEEE come from the germline V gene. The CDR3 runs to 14 residues. For the CDR3, the DNA is TGTGCCAGCAGCCTAGGACCGGGAGGGGAGACCCAGTACTTC. Amino acid sequence: CASSLGPGGETQYF. Full variable domain (rest looked up from reference TRBV5-6 and TRBJ2-5): DAGVTQSPTHLIKTRGQQVTLRCSPKSGHDTVSWYQQALGQGPQFIFQYYEEEERQRGNFPDRFSGHQFPNYSSELNVNALLLGDSALYLCASSLGPGGETQYFGPGTRLLVL.

CDR3 amino acids: CASSAGQPNTEAFF. As DNA, the CDR3 is TGTGCCAGCAGTGCAGGACAACCGAACACTGAAGCTTTCTTT. This chain uses TRBV25-1 with TRBJ1-1; possibly TRBD1 for D (5 bases). V lost 4 bases, J lost 1 base, and 10 bases lay in between. Germline-derived CDR1 and CDR2 are MGHDK and SYGVNS. CDR3 length equals 14 residues.

The chain uses TRBV24-1 and TRBJ1-2; the D gene is possibly TRBD1 (5 bases). The CDR3 extends over 15 amino acids. V shed 3 bases and J shed 4 bases, with 14 bases lying between them. The germline CDR1 and CDR2 sequences are KGHDR and SFDVKD. CDR3 nucleotides: TGTGCCACCAGTGATCCCCAGGGTTCCGGCTATGGCTACACCTTC. This codes for CATSDPQGSGYGYTF.

The chain has TRBV15 and TRBJ2-5, with TRBD2 identical over 8 bases. CDR1 is LNHNV, CDR2 YYDKDF, per germline (reference sequence). With V trimmed by 1 base and J by 2 bases, 6 bases remained unmatched. The CDR3 extends over 16 amino acids. CDR3 nucleotides: TGTGCCACCAGCAGAGGGTCCAGCGGGGGACAAGAGACCCAGTACTTC. Amino acid sequence: CATSRGSSGGQETQYF.

This chain joins TRBV12-3 or TRBV12-4 and TRBJ1-5; no clear D. This CDR3 is built from 12 residues. Trimming shortened V by 4 bases and J by 12 bases, and 13 bases separated the two germline ends. In DNA, the CDR3 is TGTGCCAGCAGTTACAATGCGGAGCGCCAGCATTTT. This translates into CASSYNAERQHF.

This clone was recorded only once. This same CDR3 is encoded by further DNA sequences in the sample. V usage is TRBV19 and J usage is TRBJ1-2; 7 nucleotides agree with TRBD1. V lost 4 bases, J lost 5 bases, and 7 bases stayed unmatched. Germline CDR1 reads LNHDA; CDR2 reads SQIVND (reference sequence). This CDR3 is 14 amino acids long. The CDR3 nucleotides read TGTGCCAGTAGTACCCCGGGACAGTCGTATGGCTACACCTTC. Protein sequence: CASSTPGQSYGYTF.

This clone was detected once. V and J are TRBV6-5 and TRBJ1-3; no firm D call. The germline V gene encodes CDR1 MNHEY and CDR2 SVGAGI. V lost 4 bases to trimming and J lost 1 base, with 11 bases between them. The CDR3 is 15 residues long. As DNA, the CDR3 is TGTGCCAGCAGTTCCTCATCCGGGTCTGGAAACACCATATATTTT. The encoded protein is CASSSSSGSGNTIYF.

This rearrangement joins TRBV19 to TRBJ1-5; D gene ambiguous. The germline V gene encodes CDR1 LNHDA and CDR2 SQIVND (reference sequence). The length of the CDR3 is 14 residues. V lost 6 bases, J lost 3 bases, and 12 bases lay in between. CDR3 residues: CASSRGLDNQPQHF. The CDR3, as DNA: TGTGCCAGTAGCCGTGGACTAGACAATCAGCCCCAGCATTTT.

The chain couples TRBV7-9 to TRBJ1-1; D call uncertain. Germline V lookup: CDR1 SEHNR, CDR2 FQNEAQ (reference sequence). The CDR3 runs 15 residues. The V end lost 4 bases, the J end lost 5 bases, and 17 bases lay between the germline ends. The DNA of the CDR3 is TGTGCCAGCAGCTATACCGGGTCCCGAGGTACTGAAGCTTTCTTT. It translates to CASSYTGSRGTEAFF.

The chain recombines TRBV5-1 with TRBJ2-7, with D possibly TRBD2 on 7 matching bases. This CDR3 contains 17 residues. Germline V CDR1 and CDR2: SGHRS, YFSETQ. Trimming took 3 bases from V and 4 from J, leaving 23 bases between them. The CDR3 DNA sequence: TGCGCCAGCAGCTGTGTTGGACGGGGGGCGATTATTTACGAGCAGTACTTC. It codes for CASSCVGRGAIIYEQYF.

The V gene is TRBV9, the J gene TRBJ2-7; 12 nucleotides match TRBD1. The CDR3 contains 15 residues. The germline V gene has CDR1 SGDLS and CDR2 YYNGEE. The ends lost 6 bases at V and 5 bases at J; junction bases unmatched: 9. The CDR3 reads CASTLGQGARNEQYF. The DNA of the CDR3 is TGTGCCAGCACTTTGGGACAGGGGGCGCGAAACGAGCAGTACTTC.

The V gene is TRBV9, the J gene TRBJ1-1; the match to TRBD1 covers 8 bases. Germline V gene lookup returns CDR1 SGDLS and CDR2 YYNGEE. The CDR3 is 15 residues long. V trimming: 2 bases; J trimming: 7 bases; junction bases outside the gene matches: 10. Written as DNA, the CDR3 is TGTGCCAGCAGCGTCCTTCAGGGGGCGTTGGATGAAGCTTTCTTT. This codes for CASSVLQGALDEAFF. Looking up the rest from reference TRBV9 and TRBJ1-1 gives the full variable domain: DSGVTQTPKHLITATGQRVTLRCSPRSGDLSVYWYQQSLDQGLQFLIQYYNGEERAKGNILERFSAQQFPDLHSELNLSSLELGDSALYFCASSVLQGALDEAFFGQGTRLTVV.

The chain links TRBV7-2 to TRBJ2-2; a weak D match, TRBD2 (6 bases). Trimming removed 8 bases from V and 6 bases from J, with 16 bases in between. The CDR3 loop spans 14 amino acids. Germline V gene sequence: CDR1 SGHTA, CDR2 FQGNSA. CDR3 region: CASVRRAQAGELFF. In DNA form, the CDR3 reads TGTGCCAGCGTTAGGAGGGCCCAGGCCGGGGAGCTGTTTTTT.

This clone was counted between two and nine times. J is TRBJ2-5 and V is TRBV11-2, with TRBD2 matching 7 bases. Per germline, CDR1 SGHAT and CDR2 FQNNGV. The CDR3 has 16 amino acids. Trimming at V came to 2 bases and at J to 1 base, leaving 7 bases not matched to a gene. This CDR3 is CASSLFRGESQETQYF. CDR3 nucleotide sequence: TGTGCCAGCAGCTTATTCCGGGGGGAATCCCAAGAGACCCAGTACTTC.

V is TRBV19 and J is TRBJ1-1; tentative D call: TRBD1 (6 bases). Trimming cost V 10 bases and J 1 base, with 19 bases left between them. Germline V gene sequence: CDR1 LNHDA, CDR2 SQIVND (reference sequence). This CDR3 contains 15 residues. CDR3 DNA: TGTGCCATTATCACAGGGAATTTTGAGAACACTGAAGCTTTCTTT. Translation gives CAIITGNFENTEAFF.

This clone was recorded only once. This sequence joins TRBV3-1 (or the pseudogene TRBV3-2) and TRBJ1-2; 10 bases are a match to TRBD1. Germline V gives CDR1 LGHDT, CDR2 YNNKEL (reference sequence). This CDR3 is built from 17 residues. The V gene end was trimmed by 0 bases and the J gene end by 2 bases; junction bases not matched to a gene: 6. CDR3 sequence: CASSQDKGTGANYGYTF. CDR3 DNA sequence: TGTGCCAGCAGCCAAGATAAGGGGACAGGGGCCAACTATGGCTACACCTTC.

The chain combines TRBV19 with TRBJ1-1; no firm D call. The germline V gene encodes CDR1 LNHDA and CDR2 SQIVND (reference sequence). The CDR3 is 15 residues long. Trimming took off 7 bases at V and 5 bases at J, with 20 bases between the two ends. CDR3 amino acids: CASNLQATRVTEAFF. CDR3 in DNA: TGTGCCAGTAACCTGCAGGCGACGCGGGTAACTGAAGCTTTCTTT.

The chain uses TRBV18 and TRBJ1-1; D not resolved. Trimming shortened V by 2 bases and J by 4 bases, and 14 bases separated the two germline ends. The germline V gene has CDR1 KGHSH and CDR2 LQKENI. The CDR3 sequence is 15 residues long. CDR3 DNA sequence: TGTGCCAGCTCACCAGGTGGACCCCGGGGCACTGAAGCTTTCTTT. Protein sequence: CASSPGGPRGTEAFF.

The chain combines TRBV2 with TRBJ1-2, with D maybe TRBD1 (6 bases). This CDR3 comprises 14 residues. Per the germline V gene, CDR1 is SNHLY and CDR2 is FYNNEI. V lost 4 bases and J lost 3, with 12 bases in between. CDR3 protein: CASSAVGADYGYTF. For the CDR3, the DNA is TGTGCCAGCAGTGCAGTGGGGGCGGACTATGGCTACACCTTC.

This chain's CDR3 is CASSPSGLKGDQPQHF. CDR3 bases: TGTGCCAGCAGTCCCAGTGGACTTAAGGGGGATCAGCCCCAGCATTTT. The chain has TRBV2 and TRBJ1-5, with D maybe TRBD1 (6 bases). Germline CDR1 SNHLY, CDR2 FYNNEI. V was pared by 5 bases and J by 5 bases, with 19 bases between. This CDR3 comprises 16 residues. Full variable domain (missing parts from reference TRBV2 and TRBJ1-5): EPEVTQTPSHQVTQMGQEVILRCVPISNHLYFYWYRQILGQKVEFLVSFYNNEISEKSEIFDDQFSVERPDGSNFTLKIRSTKLEDSAMYFCASSPSGLKGDQPQHFGDGTRLSIL.

This clone was counted a few times. The rearrangement joins TRBV6-6 to TRBJ2-3, with D possibly being TRBD2 (7 bases). There are 16 residues in the CDR3. Germline lookup yields CDR1 MNHNY and CDR2 SVGAGI (reference sequence). Trimming removed 4 bases from V and 6 bases from J, with 20 bases in between. CDR3 sequence: CASSSPGAGESDTQYF. CDR3 sequence (DNA): TGTGCCAGCAGTTCCCCAGGGGCGGGAGAGTCCGATACGCAGTATTTT.

J is TRBJ2-5 and V is TRBV19; 9 nucleotides line up with TRBD1. Trimming took 6 bases from V and 5 from J; bases not matched to a gene: 7. The CDR3 consists of 14 residues. Germline CDR1 and CDR2: LNHDA and SQIVND (reference sequence). In DNA form, the CDR3 reads TGTGCCAGTAGAGACAGGGGGAGAGGGGAGACCCAGTACTTC. This codes for CASRDRGRGETQYF.